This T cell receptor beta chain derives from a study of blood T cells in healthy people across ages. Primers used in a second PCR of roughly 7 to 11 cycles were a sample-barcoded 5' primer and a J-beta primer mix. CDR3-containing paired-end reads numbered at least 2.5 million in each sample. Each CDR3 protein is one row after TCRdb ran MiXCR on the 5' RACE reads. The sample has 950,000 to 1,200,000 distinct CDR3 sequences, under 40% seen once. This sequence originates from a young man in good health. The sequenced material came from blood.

The CDR3 protein is CASSLGVMGETQYF. As DNA, the CDR3 is TGCGCCAGCAGCTTGGGTGTGATGGGAGAGACCCAGTACTTC. The rearrangement joins TRBV5-1 to TRBJ2-5; D is uncertain. Per germline, CDR1 SGHRS and CDR2 YFSETQ. Trimming took off 0 bases at V and 4 bases at J, with 10 bases between the two ends. The CDR3 sequence is 14 residues long.